A selection of T cell receptor beta chains follows, all from one sample in a study of blood T cell repertoires in COVID-19. The repertoire was sequenced with immunoSEQ multiplex PCR; TCRdb's copy has only in-frame clones and lacks some. The sample gives approximately 130,000 clones, around 83% of which show up once; 4.3% is in the top ten. Sequenced input: peripheral blood. The receptors here all came from a human donor in a cohort sampled during active COVID-19. Both conserved end residues are part of each CDR3. The D gene is left open where the match is weak. Clone size is given for some rows only: seen once, a few or many times, or a class if the clone is expanded.

clone size	CDR3 length	V gene	D gene	J gene	CDR3 DNA	CDR3 protein
few	15	TRBV5-1	TRBD1	TRBJ1-1	TGCGCCAGCAGCTTATTCGGACAGGGTGGCACTGAAGCTTTCTTT	CASSLFGQGGTEAFF
-	16	TRBV10-3	TRBD2	TRBJ2-2	TGTGCCATCAGTGATCTAGCGGGAGGACTTGCCGGGGAGCTGTTTTTT	CAISDLAGGLAGELFF
-	15	TRBV11-2	-	TRBJ2-1	TGTGCCAGCAGCCGTAGCGGAGCTTCCTACAATGAGCAGTTCTTC	CASSRSGASYNEQFF
few	15	TRBV10-3	TRBD1	TRBJ2-3	TGTGCCATCAGTAAGGACAGGGGTCGAACAGATACGCAGTATTTT	CAISKDRGRTDTQYF
-	15	TRBV6-6	TRBD1	TRBJ1-1	TGTGCCAGCAGTACGCGGACAGGAGTGAACACTGAAGCTTTCTTT	CASSTRTGVNTEAFF
-	14	TRBV5-1	-	TRBJ1-1	TGCGCCAGCAGCTTTGAGTACCCTATTGATGAAGCTTTCTTT	CASSFEYPIDEAFF
-	15	TRBV6-6	TRBD1	TRBJ1-2	TGTGCCAGCAGTTACCCAGACAGGGATGGCTATGGCTACACCTTC	CASSYPDRDGYGYTF
-	14	TRBV18	TRBD2	TRBJ2-7	TGTGCCAGCACTAGCGGGGTCTCCTCCTACGAGCAGTACTTC	CASTSGVSSYEQYF
-	11	TRBV19	-	TRBJ1-1	TGTGCCACAAGAGAGGGCACTGAAGCTTTCTTT	CATREGTEAFF
-	16	TRBV5-1	-	TRBJ2-3	TGCGCCAGCAGCTTGTCTTCTTCGGGGGGCACAGATACGCAGTATTTT	CASSLSSSGGTDTQYF
-	15	TRBV4-1	TRBD1	TRBJ1-6	TGCGCCAGCAGCCAACGAGCGGACAGGGGATCACCCCTCCACTTT	CASSQRADRGSPLHF
-	20	TRBV4-3	-	TRBJ2-3	TGCGCCAGCAGCCAAGATATCTCTGTGGGACAACCTCGTCGGACAGATACGCAGTATTTT	CASSQDISVGQPRRTDTQYF
-	15	TRBV5-1	TRBD1	TRBJ2-2	TGCGCCAGCAGCTTGGCTGGGACAGGGACCGGGGAGCTGTTTTTT	CASSLAGTGTGELFF
-	14	TRBV10-3	-	TRBJ1-2	TGTGCCATCAGTGCATATACAGGGCCAGTTAGCTACACCTTC	CAISAYTGPVSYTF
-	15	TRBV27	-	TRBJ1-1	TGTGCCAGCAGTTTATCGGGGCGGGGAGCCACTGAAGCTTTCTTT	CASSLSGRGATEAFF
once	14	TRBV29-1	-	TRBJ2-1	TGCAGCGCCCTATGGTGGGGAAGGGGGAATGAGCAGTTCTTC	CSALWWGRGNEQFF
-	12	TRBV30	-	TRBJ2-2	TGTGGACGACAGCAGGGGACCGGGGAGCTGTTTTTT	CGRQQGTGELFF
once	15	TRBV19	-	TRBJ1-5	TGTGCCAGTAGTATTGAGGCGGGGGCGGGTCAGCCCCAGCATTTT	CASSIEAGAGQPQHF
-	17	TRBV5-6	TRBD2	TRBJ2-2	TGTGCCAGCAGCGGAGAGGGACTAGCGGGAAATACCGGGGAGCTGTTTTTT	CASSGEGLAGNTGELFF
-	14	TRBV9	TRBD1	TRBJ1-1	TGTGCCAGCAGCGGGACAGGGTTTGGGACTGAAGCTTTCTTT	CASSGTGFGTEAFF
-	16	TRBV4-3	TRBD1	TRBJ2-5	TGCGCCAGCAGCCAGGCTACAGGGGGACGGGAAGAGACCCAGTACTTC	CASSQATGGREETQYF
-	15	TRBV9	TRBD2	TRBJ2-7	TGTGCCAGCAGCCCACTAGCGGGGGCCTCCTACGAGCAGTACTTC	CASSPLAGASYEQYF
-	17	TRBV15	TRBD2	TRBJ2-3	TGTGCCACCAGCAGCACTGGTCTTGGACTAGCATTGGATACGCAGTATTTT	CATSSTGLGLALDTQYF
-	13	TRBV13	-	TRBJ1-1	TGTGCCAGCAGCCCCCTCGGGGGCACTGAAGCTTTCTTT	CASSPLGGTEAFF
-	11	TRBV20-1	TRBD1	TRBJ1-1	TGCAGTGCGTACAGGGGGACTGAAGCTTTCTTT	CSAYRGTEAFF
-	15	TRBV11-3	TRBD2	TRBJ2-1	TGTGCCAGCGGGGTAGCGGGAGGCCTAGGCAATGAGCAGTTCTTC	CASGVAGGLGNEQFF
-	15	TRBV3-1/TRBV3-2	-	TRBJ1-3	TGTGCCAGCAGCCAAGTCGGACACTCTGGAAACACCATATATTTT	CASSQVGHSGNTIYF